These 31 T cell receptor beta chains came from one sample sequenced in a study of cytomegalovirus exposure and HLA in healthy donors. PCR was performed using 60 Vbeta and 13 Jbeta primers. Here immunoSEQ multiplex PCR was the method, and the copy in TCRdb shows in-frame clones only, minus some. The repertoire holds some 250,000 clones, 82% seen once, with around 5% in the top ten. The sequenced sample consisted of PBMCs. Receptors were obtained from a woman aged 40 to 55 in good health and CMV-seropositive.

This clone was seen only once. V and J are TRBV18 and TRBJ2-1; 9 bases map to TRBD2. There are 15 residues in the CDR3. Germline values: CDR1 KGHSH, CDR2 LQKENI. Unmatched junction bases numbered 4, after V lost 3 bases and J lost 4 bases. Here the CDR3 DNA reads TGTGCCAGCTCACCTAGCGGGAGAGGGTACAATGAGCAGTTCTTC. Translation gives CASSPSGRGYNEQFF.

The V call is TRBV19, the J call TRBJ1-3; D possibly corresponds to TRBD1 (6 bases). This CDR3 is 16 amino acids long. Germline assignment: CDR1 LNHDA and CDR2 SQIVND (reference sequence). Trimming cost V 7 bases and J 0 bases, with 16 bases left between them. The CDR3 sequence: CASTRQQGSSGNTIYF. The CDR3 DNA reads TGTGCCAGTACCCGACAACAGGGTAGCTCTGGAAACACCATATATTTT. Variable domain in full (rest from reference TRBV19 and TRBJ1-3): DGGITQSPKYLFRKEGQNVTLSCEQNLNHDAMYWYRQDPGQGLRLIYYSQIVNDFQKGDIAEGYSVSREKKESFPLTVTSAQKNPTAFYLCASTRQQGSSGNTIYFGEGSWLTVV.

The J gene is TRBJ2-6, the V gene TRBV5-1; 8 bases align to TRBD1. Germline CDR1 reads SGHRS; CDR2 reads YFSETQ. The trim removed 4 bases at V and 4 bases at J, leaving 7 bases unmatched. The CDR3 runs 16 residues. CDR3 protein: CASSPRTGTGANVLTF. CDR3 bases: TGCGCCAGCAGCCCAAGGACAGGGACCGGGGCCAACGTCCTGACTTTC.

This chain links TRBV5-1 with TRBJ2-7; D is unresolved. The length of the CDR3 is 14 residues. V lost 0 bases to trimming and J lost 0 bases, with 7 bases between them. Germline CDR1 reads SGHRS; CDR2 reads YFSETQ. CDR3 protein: CASSLGTSSYEQYF. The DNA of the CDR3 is TGCGCCAGCAGCTTGGGTACGAGCTCCTACGAGCAGTACTTC.

CDR3 amino acids: CASSSAQGHTEAFF. CDR3 sequence (DNA): TGTGCCAGCAGCTCGGCACAGGGGCACACTGAAGCTTTCTTT. The chain is built from TRBV4-2 and TRBJ1-1; 7 positions agree with TRBD1. Unmatched junction bases numbered 6, after V lost 5 bases and J lost 3 bases. From germline, CDR1 is LGHNA and CDR2 YNFKEQ. This CDR3 region has 14 residues.

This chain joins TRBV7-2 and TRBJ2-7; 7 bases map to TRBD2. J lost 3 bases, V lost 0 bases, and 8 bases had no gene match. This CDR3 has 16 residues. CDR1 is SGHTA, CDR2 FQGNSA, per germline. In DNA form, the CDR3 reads TGTGCCAGCAGCTTAGCGGGGGGGGGAGAGGTCTACGAGCAGTACTTC. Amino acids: CASSLAGGGEVYEQYF.

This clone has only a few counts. CDR3 residues: CAISGTGGRSGANVLTF. The CDR3 nucleotides read TGTGCCATCAGTGGTACAGGGGGTCGCTCTGGGGCCAACGTCCTGACTTTC. The chain couples TRBV10-3 to TRBJ2-6; 8 positions agree with TRBD1. Germline loops: CDR1 ENHRY, CDR2 SYGVKD. V lost 4 bases to trimming and J lost 0 bases; unmatched junction nucleotides: 5. The CDR3 consists of 17 residues.

CDR3 region: CAISEGQGQGYF. CDR3 nucleotide sequence: TGTGCCATCAGTGAAGGCCAGGGACAGGGGTACTTC. The chain couples TRBV10-3 to TRBJ2-7; 9 bases line up with TRBD1. Germline V gene data show CDR1 as ENHRY and CDR2 as SYGVKD. The CDR3 has 12 residues. V lost 3 bases, J lost 12 bases, and 6 bases stayed unmatched.

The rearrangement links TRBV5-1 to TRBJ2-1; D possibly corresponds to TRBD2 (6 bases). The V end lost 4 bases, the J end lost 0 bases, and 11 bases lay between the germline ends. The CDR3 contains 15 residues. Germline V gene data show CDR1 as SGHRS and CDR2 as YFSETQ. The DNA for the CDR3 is TGCGCCAGCAGCCCTGGAGCGGGCTCCTACAATGAGCAGTTCTTC. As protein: CASSPGAGSYNEQFF. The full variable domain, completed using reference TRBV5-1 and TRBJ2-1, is KAGVTQTPRYLIKTRGQQVTLSCSPISGHRSVSWYQQTPGQGLQFLFEYFSETQRNKGNFPGRFSGRQFSNSRSEMNVSTLELGDSALYLCASSPGAGSYNEQFFGPGTRLTVL.

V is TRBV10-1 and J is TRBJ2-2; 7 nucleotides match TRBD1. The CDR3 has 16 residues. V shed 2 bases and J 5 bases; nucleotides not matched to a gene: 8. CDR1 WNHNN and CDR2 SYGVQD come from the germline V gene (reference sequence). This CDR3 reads CASSEMPGGTTGELFF. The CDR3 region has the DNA TGCGCCAGCAGTGAGATGCCAGGGGGTACTACCGGGGAGCTGTTTTTT.

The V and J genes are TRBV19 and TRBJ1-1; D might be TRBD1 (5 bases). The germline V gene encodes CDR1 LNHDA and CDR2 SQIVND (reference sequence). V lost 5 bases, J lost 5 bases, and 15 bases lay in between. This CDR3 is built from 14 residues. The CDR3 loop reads CASSVRVEKTEAFF. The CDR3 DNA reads TGTGCCAGTAGTGTCAGGGTGGAGAAAACTGAAGCTTTCTTT.

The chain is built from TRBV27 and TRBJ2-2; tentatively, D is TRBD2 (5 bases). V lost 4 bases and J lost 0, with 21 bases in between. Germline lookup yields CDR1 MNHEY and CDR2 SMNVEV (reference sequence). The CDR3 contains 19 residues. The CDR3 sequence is CASSSYTGWTEANTGELFF. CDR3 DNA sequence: TGTGCCAGCAGTTCCTACACGGGTTGGACGGAGGCGAACACCGGGGAGCTGTTTTTT.

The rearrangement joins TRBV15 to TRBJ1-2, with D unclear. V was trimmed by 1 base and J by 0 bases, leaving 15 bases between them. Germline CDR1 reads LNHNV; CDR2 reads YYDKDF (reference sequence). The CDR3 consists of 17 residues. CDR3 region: CATSRAIEPIANYGYTF. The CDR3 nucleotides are TGTGCCACCAGCAGAGCCATCGAACCCATAGCTAACTATGGCTACACCTTC. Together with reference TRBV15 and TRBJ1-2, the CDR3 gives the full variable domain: DAMVIQNPRYQVTQFGKPVTLSCSQTLNHNVMYWYQQKSSQAPKLLFHYYDKDFNNEADTPDNFQSRRPNTSFCFLDIRSPGLGDTAMYLCATSRAIEPIANYGYTFGSGTRLTVV.

The CDR3 nucleotides are TGCGCCAGCCAGCCGGGGGGCCAAGAGACCCAGTACTTC. Residues: CASQPGGQETQYF. The chain employs TRBV10-1 and TRBJ2-5, with TRBD2 matching 7 bases. Trimming cost V 8 bases and J 1 base; bases outside gene matches: 4. The CDR3 contains 13 residues. The germline V gene encodes CDR1 WNHNN and CDR2 SYGVQD (reference sequence).

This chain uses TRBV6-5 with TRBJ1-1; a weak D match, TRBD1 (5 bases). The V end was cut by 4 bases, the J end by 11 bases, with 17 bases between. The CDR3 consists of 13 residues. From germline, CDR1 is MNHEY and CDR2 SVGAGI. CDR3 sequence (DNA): TGTGCCAGCAGTTTCGACAGAAGTCAGTACGCTTTCTTT. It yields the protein CASSFDRSQYAFF.

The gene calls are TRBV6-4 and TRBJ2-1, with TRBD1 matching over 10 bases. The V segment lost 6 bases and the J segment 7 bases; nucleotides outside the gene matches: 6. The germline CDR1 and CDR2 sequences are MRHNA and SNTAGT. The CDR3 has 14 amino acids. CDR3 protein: CASSPGQGVNEQFF. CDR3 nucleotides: TGTGCCAGCAGCCCCGGACAGGGGGTAAATGAGCAGTTCTTC.

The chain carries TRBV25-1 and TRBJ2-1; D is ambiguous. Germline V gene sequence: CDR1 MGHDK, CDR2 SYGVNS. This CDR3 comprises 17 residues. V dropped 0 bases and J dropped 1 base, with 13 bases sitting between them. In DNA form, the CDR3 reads TGTGCCAGCAGTGAATATGTGGGCCTCGAGTCCTACAATGAGCAGTTCTTC. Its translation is CASSEYVGLESYNEQFF. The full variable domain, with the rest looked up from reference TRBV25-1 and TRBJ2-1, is EADIYQTPRYLVIGTGKKITLECSQTMGHDKMYWYQQDPGMELHLIHYSYGVNSTEKGDLSSESTVSRIRTEHFPLTLESARPSHTSQYLCASSEYVGLESYNEQFFGPGTRLTVL.

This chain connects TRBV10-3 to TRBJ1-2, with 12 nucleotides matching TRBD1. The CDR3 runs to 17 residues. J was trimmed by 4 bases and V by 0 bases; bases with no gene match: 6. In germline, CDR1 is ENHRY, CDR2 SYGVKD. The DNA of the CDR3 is TGTGCCATCAGTGAGTCCGCGGGGACAGGGGGCGCCTATGGCTACACCTTC. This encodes CAISESAGTGGAYGYTF.

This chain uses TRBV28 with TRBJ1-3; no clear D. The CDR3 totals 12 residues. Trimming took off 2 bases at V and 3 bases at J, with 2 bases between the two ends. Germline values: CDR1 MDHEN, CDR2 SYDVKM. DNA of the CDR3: TGTGCCAGCAGTTTACTTGGAAACACCATATATTTT. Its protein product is CASSLLGNTIYF. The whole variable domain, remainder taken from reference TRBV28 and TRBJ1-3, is DVKVTQSSRYLVKRTGEKVFLECVQDMDHENMFWYRQDPGLGLRLIYFSYDVKMKEKGDIPEGYSVSREKKERFSLILESASTNQTSMYLCASSLLGNTIYFGEGSWLTVV.

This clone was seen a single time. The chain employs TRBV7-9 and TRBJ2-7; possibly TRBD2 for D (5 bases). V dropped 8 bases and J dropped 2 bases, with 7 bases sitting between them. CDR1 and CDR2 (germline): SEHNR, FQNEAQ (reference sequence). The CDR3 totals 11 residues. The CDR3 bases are TGTGCCAGCGGGAGCCCCTACGAGCAGTACTTC. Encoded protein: CASGSPYEQYF.

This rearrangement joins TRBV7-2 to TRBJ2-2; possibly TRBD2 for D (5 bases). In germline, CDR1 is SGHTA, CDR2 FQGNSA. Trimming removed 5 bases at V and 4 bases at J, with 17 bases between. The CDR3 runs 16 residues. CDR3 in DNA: TGTGCCAGCAGCCCCCGGGGAGTCCGAGCCACCGGGGAGCTGTTTTTT. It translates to CASSPRGVRATGELFF. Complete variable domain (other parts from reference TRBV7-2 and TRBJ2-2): GAGVSQSPSNKVTEKGKDVELRCDPISGHTALYWYRQSLGQGLEFLIYFQGNSAPDKSGLPSDRFSAERTGGSVSTLTIQRTQQEDSAVYLCASSPRGVRATGELFFGEGSRLTVL.

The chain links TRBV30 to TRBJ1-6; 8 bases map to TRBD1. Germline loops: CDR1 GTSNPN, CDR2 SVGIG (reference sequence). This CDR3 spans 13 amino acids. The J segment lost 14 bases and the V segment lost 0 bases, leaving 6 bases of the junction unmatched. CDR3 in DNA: TGTGCCTGGAGTGTAAGGCAGGGGGCTACCCTCCACTTT. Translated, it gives CAWSVRQGATLHF.

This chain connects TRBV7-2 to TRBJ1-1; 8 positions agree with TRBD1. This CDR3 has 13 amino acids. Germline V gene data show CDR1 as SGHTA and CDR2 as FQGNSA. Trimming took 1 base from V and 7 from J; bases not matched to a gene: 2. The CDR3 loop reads CASSLGTGLEAFF. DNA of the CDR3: TGTGCCAGCAGCTTAGGGACAGGGCTTGAAGCTTTCTTT.

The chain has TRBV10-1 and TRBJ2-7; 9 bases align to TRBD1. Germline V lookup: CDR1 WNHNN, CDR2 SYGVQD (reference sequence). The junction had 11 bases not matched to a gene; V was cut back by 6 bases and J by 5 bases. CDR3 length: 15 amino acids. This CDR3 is CASSAAGTGWNEQYF. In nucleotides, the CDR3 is TGCGCCAGCAGCGCCGCCGGGACAGGGTGGAACGAGCAGTACTTC.

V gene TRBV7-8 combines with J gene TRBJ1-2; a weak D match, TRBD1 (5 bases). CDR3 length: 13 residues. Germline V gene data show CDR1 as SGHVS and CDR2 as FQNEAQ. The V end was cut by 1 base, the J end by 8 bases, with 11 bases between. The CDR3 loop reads CASSLDRFGGYTF. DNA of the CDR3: TGTGCCAGCAGCTTAGACAGGTTCGGGGGCTACACCTTC.

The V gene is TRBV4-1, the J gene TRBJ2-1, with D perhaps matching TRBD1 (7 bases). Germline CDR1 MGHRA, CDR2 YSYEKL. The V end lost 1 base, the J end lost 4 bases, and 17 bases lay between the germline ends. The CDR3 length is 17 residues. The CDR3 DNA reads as TGCGCCAGCAGCCAAGGCCCGGGGGACAGTCGTTACAATGAGCAGTTCTTC. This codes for CASSQGPGDSRYNEQFF.

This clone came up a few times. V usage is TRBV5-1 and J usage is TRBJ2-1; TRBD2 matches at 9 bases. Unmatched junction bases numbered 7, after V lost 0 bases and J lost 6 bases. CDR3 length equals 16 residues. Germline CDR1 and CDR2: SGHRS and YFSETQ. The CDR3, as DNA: TGCGCCAGCAGCTTGGCCTTGACTAGCGGAGCCAATGAGCAGTTCTTC. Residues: CASSLALTSGANEQFF.

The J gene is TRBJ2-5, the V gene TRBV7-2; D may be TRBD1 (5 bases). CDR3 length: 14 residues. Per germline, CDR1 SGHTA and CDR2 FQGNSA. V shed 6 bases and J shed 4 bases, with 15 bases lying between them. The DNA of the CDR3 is TGTGCCAGCAGTGCTACAGGACACGGAGAGACCCAGTACTTC. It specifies CASSATGHGETQYF.

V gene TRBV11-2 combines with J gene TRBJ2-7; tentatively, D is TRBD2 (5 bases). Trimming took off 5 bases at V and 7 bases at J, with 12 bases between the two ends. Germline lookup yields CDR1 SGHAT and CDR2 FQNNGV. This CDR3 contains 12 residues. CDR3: CASSRRYEEQYF. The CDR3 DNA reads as TGTGCCAGCAGCAGGAGGTATGAGGAGCAGTACTTC.

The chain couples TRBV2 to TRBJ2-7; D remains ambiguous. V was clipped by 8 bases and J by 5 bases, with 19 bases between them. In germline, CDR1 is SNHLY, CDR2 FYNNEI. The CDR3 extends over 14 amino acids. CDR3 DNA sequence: TGTGCCAGCGAGGAGAATCAAGGTTGGAACGAGCAGTACTTC. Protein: CASEENQGWNEQYF. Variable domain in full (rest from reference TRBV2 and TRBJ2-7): EPEVTQTPSHQVTQMGQEVILRCVPISNHLYFYWYRQILGQKVEFLVSFYNNEISEKSEIFDDQFSVERPDGSNFTLKIRSTKLEDSAMYFCASEENQGWNEQYFGPGTRLTVT.

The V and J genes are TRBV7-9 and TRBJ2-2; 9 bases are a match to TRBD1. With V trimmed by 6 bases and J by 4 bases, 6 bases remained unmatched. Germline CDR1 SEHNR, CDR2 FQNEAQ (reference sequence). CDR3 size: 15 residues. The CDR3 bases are TGTGCCAGCAGTTTAAGGGACAGGGCCACCGGGGAGCTGTTTTTT. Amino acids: CASSLRDRATGELFF.